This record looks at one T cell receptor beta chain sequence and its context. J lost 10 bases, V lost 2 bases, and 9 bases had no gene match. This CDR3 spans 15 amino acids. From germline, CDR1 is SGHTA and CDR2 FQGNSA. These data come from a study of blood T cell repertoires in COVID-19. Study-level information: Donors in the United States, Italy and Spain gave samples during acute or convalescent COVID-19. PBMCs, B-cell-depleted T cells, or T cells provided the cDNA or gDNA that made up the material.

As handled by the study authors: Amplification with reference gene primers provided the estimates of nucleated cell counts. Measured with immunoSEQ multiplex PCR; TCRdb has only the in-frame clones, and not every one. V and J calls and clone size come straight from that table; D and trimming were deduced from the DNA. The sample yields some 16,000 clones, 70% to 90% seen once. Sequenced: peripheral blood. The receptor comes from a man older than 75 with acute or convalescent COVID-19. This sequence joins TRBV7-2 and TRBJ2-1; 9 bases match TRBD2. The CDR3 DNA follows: TGTGCCAGCAGCTTAAGGGCGGGAGGGCCACAGGAGCAGTTCTTC. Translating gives CASSLRAGGPQEQFF.